What follows is one T cell receptor beta chain and its context. Its antigen is currently not known. Per-base qualities were not stored, and no clone one base away is much larger. The sample comes from a study of cytomegalovirus exposure and HLA in healthy donors (dated by TCRdb to between 2016 and 2019). With respect to the entire study: In an earlier analysis of 587 of the donors, about 260 Gb of sequence data and 100 million or so unique TCR beta sequences from some 170 million T cells were reported. An early release that covered some 630 HLA-typed donors contained about 300 gigabases of sequencing data and 65 million to 100 million unique TCR sequences. Of the 300 to 400 genotyped donors, about 80% fell in the genetic ancestry cluster associated with self-reported Caucasian donors. The aim of the study was to test whether cataloging public T cell receptors could identify signatures of past pathogen exposure. The T cell repertoires of 666 subjects were profiled by immunosequencing and related to cytomegalovirus serostatus. In addition to the first cohort of hundreds of subjects, a separate validation cohort of 130 or so different subjects was used. To predict cytomegalovirus infection status, the study brought together high-throughput TCR immunosequencing, statistical association of individual TCRs with disease status, and machine learning. A later analysis re-analyzed previously published TCR beta repertoires from approximately 700 donors and added high-resolution HLA genotyping to study TCR occurrence patterns. The later analysis used no new phenotypic data to find candidate immune exposures, relying instead on TCR beta sequences and their occurrence across donors. An earlier analysis of around 580 of the donors used high-throughput TCR beta sequencing to judge whether each TCR beta V gene segment behaved as functional or pseudogenic. Alongside the repertoire data, information on donor age, sex, ethnicity and CMV serostatus was compiled. In a later genetic analysis, genome-wide SNP genotypes for about three fifths of the roughly 670 donors were used, and that subset was treated as a discovery cohort. Every repertoire in the discovery cohort had been generated on one and the same sequencing platform. Class I and class II HLA loci were covered by the typing at four-digit resolution. The number of typed donors differed by locus: about 629-630 for A, B, C, DRB1 and DQB1; 500 to 550 for DQA1; 606 for DPA1; and 400 to 480 for DPB1. A few DR-DQ haplotypes were treated as single units for association and clustering because of strong linkage in the cohort. On average, roughly 200,000 unique TCR beta nucleotide sequences were sequenced per donor among about 400 genotyped donors of the cohort, with about 17% of those sequences being non-productive. Summary of the overall study and its limitations: Cytomegalovirus status was reported to be diagnosed by the classifier with high specificity and sensitivity in both the original and validation cohorts. A later analysis found that most CMV-associated TCR beta chains appeared HLA-restricted, with HLA associations seemingly driven largely by CMV exposure. A further reported finding was that TCR beta sequences accurately predicted the HLA-A and HLA-B alleles for most subjects in the first cohort. According to a later analysis, TCR association rates differed among HLA loci, with DRB1 alleles showing the most associated TCRs and HLA-C alleles showing the fewest. Because the 87-base-pair reads could not distinguish some IMGT-functional V segments, including TRBV6-2 and TRBV6-3, those segments were excluded. A cluster of highly shared sequence variants was judged likely to be a technical artifact of the sequencing pipeline. Several of the top co-occurrence clusters appeared to be linked to parvovirus B19, influenza, CMV and Epstein-Barr virus, according to a later analysis. Linkage disequilibrium might explain the correlated functional status among segregating V segments, but an unknown experimental factor could not be excluded. Some 16 rarely observed V segments, including chromosome 9 orphons, were excluded from the earlier analysis of about 600 of the donors because counts were too low. A later analysis found that HLA-associated TCR beta chains were more clonally expanded and had lower generation probabilities than equally common non-associated chains. Most TCR sequences were observed very rarely across donors, whereas some public TCRs were present in many individuals. This cohort had only TCR beta chains sequenced, and the lack of alpha or paired-chain data limited which features could be detected. In a later genetic analysis, a missense DCLRE1C variant was associated with V-gene and J-gene trimming of TCR beta chains, and the association was replicated in an independent cohort. According to a later genetic analysis, donors in an Asian-associated ancestry cluster had fewer N-insertions in productive TCRs than the approximately 690-donor mean. In vitro tests confirmed that a few of the cytomegalovirus-associated TCR beta chains recognize cytomegalovirus antigens. The only immune exposure information available for the cohort was CMV serostatus. According to the authors, the approach could potentially be generalized to other disease states and immunological phenotypes. In an earlier analysis of more than 500 of the donors, most TCR beta V segments appeared in productive rearrangements about 87% or about 30% of the time, broadly matching IMGT annotations. The presence/absence analyses assumed that sequencing depth was roughly uniform across donors, and that assumption may not be true. At a false discovery rate of 0.05, a later analysis linked about 17,000 TCR beta sequences to specific HLA alleles. Because HLA typing was missing for some donors at each locus, association tests included only the typed subset. When HLA alleles, especially DR and DQ, strongly co-occurred, attributing TCR associations to individual alleles was difficult. The study listed approximately 150 TCR beta chains as associated with cytomegalovirus.

Library preparation was by the immunoSEQ multiplex PCR assay. The multiplex PCR relied on a mix of 60 forward primers for TCR Vbeta segments and 13 reverse primers for TCR Jbeta segments. The CDR3 region of rearranged TCR beta genes was amplified from genomic DNA by a multiplex PCR assay. The Illumina HiSeq System was used to sequence the amplified TCR beta libraries as 87-base-pair reads. In the original analysis: Across the roughly 600 repertoires, a later analysis counted tens of millions of unique TCR beta chains, roughly 11 million of which were shared by at least two donors. A nearest-neighbor algorithm error-corrected the raw reads and collapsed the reads into unique sequences, merging closely related sequences to remove PCR and sequencing errors. Alignment of CDR3 sequences to IMGT reference sequences was used to assign V, D and J gene segments. For a sequence to be retained, at least a six-nucleotide match to both a V gene segment and a J gene segment was required. Rearrangements were called productive when the CDR3 lacked stop codons and stayed in frame with V and J; all others were non-productive. Following IMGT convention, CDR3 was defined as the stretch from the second conserved V-encoded cysteine up to the conserved J-encoded phenylalanine. The earlier analysis of 587 of the donors excluded sequences that lacked an unambiguous match to a single V gene segment. In an earlier analysis of 587 of the donors, a V segment was called functional when productive rearrangements were above 56.7%, and segregating when the standard deviation between donors exceeded 5%. A statistical classification framework was built for diagnosing cytomegalovirus status from the catalog of TCR beta chain sequences. V and J gene assignment, in a later analysis, came from comparing TCR nucleotide sequences with IMGT/GENE-DB human TR gene sequences. Using the TCRdist pipeline, a later analysis assigned CDR3 sequences along with most-parsimonious VDJ recombination scenarios. In a later analysis, every TCR beta chain was defined by the combination of its CDR3 amino acid sequence and its V-gene family, and reads without a unique V-gene family were dropped. A later analysis removed roughly 590 highly shared, low-generation-probability nucleotide sequences to deal with suspected cross-contamination and a sequencing artifact. In a later analysis, a clonal expansion index for each public chain was calculated from normalized within-repertoire ranks of inferred template counts. In a later analysis, generation probabilities were computed with a VDJ recombination model fitted to out-of-frame rearrangements, and the resulting probabilities were checked against IGoR. A later analysis scored TCR-TCR, TCR-HLA and TCR-CMV co-occurrence with hypergeometric tests, applying a repertoire-size bias correction to TCR pairs. To estimate false discovery rates, a later analysis permuted the HLA or CMV assignments 20 times. In a later analysis, co-occurring TCRs were grouped using DBSCAN, and TCRdist sequence similarity was added for clustering within HLA-allele-positive subsets. Co-occurrence clustering excluded repertoires with fewer than 30,000 or more than 120,000 public chains, plus five with anomalous nucleotide sharing. In its TCRdb copy, this immuneACCESS table keeps in-frame sequences only and misses some clones. Where compared with another copy, unresolved V genes explain less than half of these, and the others have no known cause. V, J and clone size derive from that table, while D and trimming were established from the DNA sequence. Across this sample there are about 240,000 clones, with 70% to 90% seen only once. The ten most abundant clones make up around 8.3% of the sample.

The CDR3 runs 15 residues from the cysteine to the phenylalanine. The DNA shown is the 45-base CDR3, in frame from base 1. Trimmed from V: 2 bases; trimmed from J: 3 bases; junction bases lacking a gene match: 5. Per the germline V gene, MRHNA is the CDR1 and SNTAGT is the CDR2. The cohort comprised 670 or so healthy bone marrow donors. Cohort members were all nominally healthy when sampled, although unrecorded immune exposures were likely present. The donor was CMV seropositive and belonged to the group of more than 250 seropositive cohort members. A peripheral blood sample was provided by each donor, and peripheral blood mononuclear cells were used for TCR beta sequencing. The Qiagen DNeasy Blood Extraction Kit was used to extract genomic DNA from the blood cell samples.

This sequence was found in a woman aged 55-70 years in good health and CMV-seropositive. The sequenced sample was PBMCs. The chain joins TRBV6-4 to TRBJ2-3; TRBD2 lines up with 7 middle nucleotides. In nucleotides, the sequence is TGTGCCAGCAGTGACGGCGGGAGTACGACAGATACGCAGTATTTT. Its product reads: CASSDGGSTTDTQYF.